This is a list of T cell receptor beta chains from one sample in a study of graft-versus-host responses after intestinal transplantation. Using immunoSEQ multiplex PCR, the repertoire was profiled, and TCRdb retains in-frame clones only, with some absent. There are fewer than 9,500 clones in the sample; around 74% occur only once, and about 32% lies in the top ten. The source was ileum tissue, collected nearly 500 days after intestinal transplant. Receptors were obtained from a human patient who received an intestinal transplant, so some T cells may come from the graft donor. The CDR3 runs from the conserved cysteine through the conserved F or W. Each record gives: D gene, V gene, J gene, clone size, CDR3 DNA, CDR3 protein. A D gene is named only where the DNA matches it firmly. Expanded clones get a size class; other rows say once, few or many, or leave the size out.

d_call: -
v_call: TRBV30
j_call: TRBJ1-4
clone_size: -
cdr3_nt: TGTGCCGGGAGGGGCCGGGGGCACGAAAAACTGTTTTTT
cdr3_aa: CAGRGRGHEKLFF

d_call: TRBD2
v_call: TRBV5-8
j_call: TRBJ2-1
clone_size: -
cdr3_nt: TGTGCCAGCAGCCGGGAGGGGAGATCCTACAATGAGCAGTTCTTC
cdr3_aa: CASSREGRSYNEQFF

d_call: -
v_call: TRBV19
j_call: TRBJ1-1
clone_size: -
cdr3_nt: TGTGCCAGTAGCACAGGGAACACTGAAGCTTTCTTT
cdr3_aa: CASSTGNTEAFF

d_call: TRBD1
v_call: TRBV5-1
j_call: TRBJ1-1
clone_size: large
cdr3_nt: TGCGCCAGCAGCTTGCATCTAGGACAGGGTTCTGAAGCTTTCTTT
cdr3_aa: CASSLHLGQGSEAFF

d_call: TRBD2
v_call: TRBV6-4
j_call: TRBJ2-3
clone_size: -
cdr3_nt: TGTGCCAGCAGTGCGACTAGCGGGGCCACAGATACGCAGTATTTT
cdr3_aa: CASSATSGATDTQYF

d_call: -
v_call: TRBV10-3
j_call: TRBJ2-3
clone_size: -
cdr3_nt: TGTGCCATCAGAAAAATGACAGCGACTAGCACAGATACGCAGTATTTT
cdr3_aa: CAIRKMTATSTDTQYF

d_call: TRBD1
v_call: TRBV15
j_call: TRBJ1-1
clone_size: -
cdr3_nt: TGTGCCACCAGCCGGACTGGGACAGGGGGACTAGACACTGAAGCTTTCTTT
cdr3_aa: CATSRTGTGGLDTEAFF

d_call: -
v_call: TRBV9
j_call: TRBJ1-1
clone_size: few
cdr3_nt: TGTGCCAGCAGCTCGAGGGGGTTCGCTGAAGCTTTCTTT
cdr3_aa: CASSSRGFAEAFF

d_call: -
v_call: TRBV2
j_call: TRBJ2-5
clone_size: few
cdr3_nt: TGTGCCAGCAGGGGGCTCATAGAGACCCAGTACTTC
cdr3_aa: CASRGLIETQYF

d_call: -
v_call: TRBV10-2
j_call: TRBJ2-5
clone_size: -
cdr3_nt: TGCGCCAGGGGATCCCGGGTCCCTCGGGGCCAAGAGACCCAGTACTTC
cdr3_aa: CARGSRVPRGQETQYF

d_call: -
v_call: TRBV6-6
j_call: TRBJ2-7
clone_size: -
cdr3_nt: TGTGCCAGCAGTTCGAACAACAGGGTCTCCTACGAGCAGTACTTC
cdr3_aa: CASSSNNRVSYEQYF

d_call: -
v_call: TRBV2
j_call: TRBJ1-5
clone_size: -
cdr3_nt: TGTGCCAGCAAAGGAGCGCGATCGGTCGGAGGCAATCAGCCCCAGCATTTT
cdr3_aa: CASKGARSVGGNQPQHF

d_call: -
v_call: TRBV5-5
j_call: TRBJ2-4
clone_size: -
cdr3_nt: TGTGCCAGCAGCTTGCAGGTCTCGGCCGACCTCTCCAAAAACATTCAGTACTTC
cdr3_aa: CASSLQVSADLSKNIQYF

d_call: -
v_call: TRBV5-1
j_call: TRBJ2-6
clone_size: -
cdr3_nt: TGCGCCAGCAGCTCCCGAAGCTCTGGGGCCAACGTCCTGACTTTC
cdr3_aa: CASSSRSSGANVLTF

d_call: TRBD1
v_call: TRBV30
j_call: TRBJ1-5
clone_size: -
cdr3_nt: TGTGCCTGGACGGCTGGGACAGGGAATCAGCCCCAGCATTTT
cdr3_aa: CAWTAGTGNQPQHF

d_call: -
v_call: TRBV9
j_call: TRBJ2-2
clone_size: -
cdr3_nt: TGTGCCAGCAGCCCGGCCCGGGGGGCAGGGGGCCACACCGGGGAGCTGTTTTTT
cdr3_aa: CASSPARGAGGHTGELFF

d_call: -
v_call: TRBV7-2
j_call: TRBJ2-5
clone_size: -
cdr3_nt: TGTGCCAGCAGCGCACCTAGCCCGGAGACCCAGTACTTC
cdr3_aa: CASSAPSPETQYF

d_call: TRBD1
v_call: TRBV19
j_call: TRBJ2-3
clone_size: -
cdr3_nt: TGTGCCAGTAGTATGGACAGGGGCAGCACAGATACGCAGTATTTT
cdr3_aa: CASSMDRGSTDTQYF

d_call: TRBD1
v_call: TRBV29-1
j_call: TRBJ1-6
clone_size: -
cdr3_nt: TGCAGCGTGGGGACAGGGGGCTATAATTCACCCCTCCACTTT
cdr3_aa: CSVGTGGYNSPLHF

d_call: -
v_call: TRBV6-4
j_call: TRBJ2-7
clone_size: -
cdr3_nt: TGTGCCAGCAGTGAGCCGGACTACGAGCAGTACTTC
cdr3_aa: CASSEPDYEQYF

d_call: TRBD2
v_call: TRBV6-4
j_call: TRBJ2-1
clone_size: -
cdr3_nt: TGTGCCAGCAGTGGGGCTAGCGGGAGCAATGAGCAGTTCTTC
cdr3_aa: CASSGASGSNEQFF

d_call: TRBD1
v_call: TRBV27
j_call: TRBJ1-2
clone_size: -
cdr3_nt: TGTGCCAGCAGAACAGGGGGCGCTAACTATGGCTACACCTTC
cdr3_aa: CASRTGGANYGYTF

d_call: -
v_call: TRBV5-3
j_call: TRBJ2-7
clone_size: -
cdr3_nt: TGTGCCAGCAGCTTGGACAGAGCCTACGAGCAGTACTTC
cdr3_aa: CASSLDRAYEQYF

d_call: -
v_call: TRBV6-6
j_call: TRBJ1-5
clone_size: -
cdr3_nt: TGTGCCAGCAGTTACAAGTCCGATCAGCCCCAGCATTTT
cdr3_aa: CASSYKSDQPQHF

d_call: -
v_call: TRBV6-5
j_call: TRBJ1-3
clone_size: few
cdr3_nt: TGTGCCAGCAGGGGGACTGTCCGAAACACCATATATTTT
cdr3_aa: CASRGTVRNTIYF

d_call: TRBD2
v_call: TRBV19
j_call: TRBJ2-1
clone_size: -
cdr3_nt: TGTGCCAGTAGTATTTGGGGGGGAGGCGATGAGCAGTTCTTC
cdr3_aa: CASSIWGGGDEQFF

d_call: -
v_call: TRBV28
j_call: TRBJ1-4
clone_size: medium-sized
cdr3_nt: TGTGCCAGCAGTAAGCAGGGATGGGAAAAACTGTTTTTT
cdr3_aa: CASSKQGWEKLFF

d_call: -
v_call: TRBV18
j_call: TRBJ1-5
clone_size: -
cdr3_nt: TGTGCCAGCTCACCACAGGGGGACCAGCCCCAGCATTTT
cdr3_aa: CASSPQGDQPQHF

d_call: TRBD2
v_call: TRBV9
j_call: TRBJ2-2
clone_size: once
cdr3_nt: TGTGCCAGCAGAGCCAGCGGGAGGGGGACCGGGGAGCTGTTTTTT
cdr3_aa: CASRASGRGTGELFF

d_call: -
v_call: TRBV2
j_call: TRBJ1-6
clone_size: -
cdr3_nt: TGTGCCAGCAGCCCCACTGCGTCCCCCCCCACGATTTACTTT
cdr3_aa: CASSPTASPPTIYF

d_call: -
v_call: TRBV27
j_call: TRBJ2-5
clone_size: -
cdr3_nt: TGTGCCAGCGGATCCCTCGGTACTCCCAGGGAGACCCAGTACTTC
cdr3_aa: CASGSLGTPRETQYF

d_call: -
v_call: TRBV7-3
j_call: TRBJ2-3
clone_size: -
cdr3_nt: TGTGCCAGCAGCCCACGGCCCGGAGAAACAGATACGCAGTATTTT
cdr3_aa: CASSPRPGETDTQYF

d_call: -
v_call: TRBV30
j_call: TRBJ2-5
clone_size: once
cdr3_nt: TGTGCCTGGAGTTCTTTAGGGACACCTCAAGAGACCCAGTACTTC
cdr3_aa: CAWSSLGTPQETQYF

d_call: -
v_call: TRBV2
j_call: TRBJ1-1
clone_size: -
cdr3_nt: TGTGCCAGCAGTAACGGGCGGAACACTGAAGCTTTCTTT
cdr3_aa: CASSNGRNTEAFF

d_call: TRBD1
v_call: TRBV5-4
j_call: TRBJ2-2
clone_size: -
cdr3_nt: TGTGCCACCGACAGGGATAGGGACACCGGGGAGCTGTTTTTT
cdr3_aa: CATDRDRDTGELFF

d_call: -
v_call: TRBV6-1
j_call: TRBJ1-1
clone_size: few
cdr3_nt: TGTGCCAGCAGTCTCTCCAACACTGAAGCTTTCTTT
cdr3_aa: CASSLSNTEAFF

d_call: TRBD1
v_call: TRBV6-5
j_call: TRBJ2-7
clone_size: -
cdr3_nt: TGTGCCAGCAGCCAAGGACAGGGGACCTACGAGCAGTACTTC
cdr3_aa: CASSQGQGTYEQYF

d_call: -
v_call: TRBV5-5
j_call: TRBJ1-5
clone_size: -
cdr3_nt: TGTGCCAGCAGCTTGTGGGCAGGCGGACTGGGAAGCAATCAGCCCCAGCATTTT
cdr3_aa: CASSLWAGGLGSNQPQHF

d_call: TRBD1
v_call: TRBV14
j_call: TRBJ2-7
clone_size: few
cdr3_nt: TGTGCCAGCAGCCGGACAGGGAACTCCTACGAGCAGTACTTC
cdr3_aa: CASSRTGNSYEQYF

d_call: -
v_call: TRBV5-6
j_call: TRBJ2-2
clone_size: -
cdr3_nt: TGTGCCAGCAGCTTGTTAGGGACACTTAACACCGGGGAGCTGTTTTTT
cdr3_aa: CASSLLGTLNTGELFF

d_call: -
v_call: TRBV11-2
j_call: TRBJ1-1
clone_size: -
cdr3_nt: TGTGCCAGCAGCTTAGATCCCCGGGTTTACACTGAAGCTTTCTTT
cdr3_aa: CASSLDPRVYTEAFF

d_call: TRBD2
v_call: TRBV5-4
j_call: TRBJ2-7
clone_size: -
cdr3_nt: TGTGCCAGCAGCCTCGGACTAGCGAGCTCTTACGAGCAGTACTTC
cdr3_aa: CASSLGLASSYEQYF

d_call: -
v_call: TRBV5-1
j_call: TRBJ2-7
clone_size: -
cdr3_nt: TGCGCCAGCAGCTTGTGGGCAGGGTCAACGGGAGAGCAGTACTTC
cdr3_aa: CASSLWAGSTGEQYF

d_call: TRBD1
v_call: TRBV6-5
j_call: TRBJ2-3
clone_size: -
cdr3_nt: TGTGCCAGCAGTTCGGACAGGGCGGGGTATACGCAGTATTTT
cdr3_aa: CASSSDRAGYTQYF

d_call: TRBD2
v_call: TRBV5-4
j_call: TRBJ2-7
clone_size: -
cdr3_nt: TGTGCCAGCAGCTTCAGGAGCGGGGAACCCTACGAGCAGTACTTC
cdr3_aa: CASSFRSGEPYEQYF

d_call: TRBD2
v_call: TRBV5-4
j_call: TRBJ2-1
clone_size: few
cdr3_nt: TGTGCCAGCAGTCCTCCGGGACTAGGCTCCTACAATGAGCAGTTCTTC
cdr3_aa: CASSPPGLGSYNEQFF